This T cell receptor beta chain was sequenced during a study of cytomegalovirus exposure and HLA in healthy donors. Whole-study findings and limits: Researchers reported that a few CMV-associated chains were confirmed in vitro as CMV antigen-specific. Across donors, most TCRs were seen rarely, yet some public ones were widespread. Cytomegalovirus association was listed for around 170 TCR beta chains.

Healthy bone marrow donors supplied every sample. Turning to this clone: The target antigen is unknown.

The germline V gene encodes CDR1 MNHEY and CDR2 SVGAGI. The J segment lost 5 bases and the V segment lost 6 bases, leaving 8 bases of the junction unmatched. The CDR3 extends over 15 amino acids. 13 Jbeta primers and 60 Vbeta primers were used for the PCR. This table comes from immunoSEQ multiplex PCR, and its TCRdb copy is limited to in-frame clones, with some not included. The sample lists some 140,000 clones; about 68% were seen once. The chain is built from TRBV6-5 and TRBJ2-1; TRBD2 agrees at 9 bases. Material for sequencing was PBMCs. This TCR derives from a young man in good health and CMV-seronegative. The CDR3 sequence is CASSYLAGANNEQFF. The CDR3 DNA is TGTGCCAGCAGCTATTTAGCGGGGGCCAACAATGAGCAGTTCTTC.